This entry lists 20 T cell receptor beta chains sequenced from one sample in a study of blood T cell repertoires in COVID-19. Assay used: immunoSEQ multiplex PCR; TCRdb lists only in-frame clones, some missing. The table lists about 210,000 clones, roughly four fifths of them singletons. Sequencing used peripheral blood. These receptors all come from a woman aged 40 to 55 with acute or convalescent COVID-19.

A few counts support this clone. The rearrangement joins TRBV4-3 to TRBJ2-3; TRBD2 is a possible D gene (5 bases). The CDR3 runs to 16 residues. The germline V gene has CDR1 LGHNA and CDR2 YSLEER. Deletions cut 0 bases from V and 0 bases from J, with 10 bases between. The CDR3 is CASSQDESGSTDTQYF. The CDR3 nucleotides are TGCGCCAGCAGCCAAGATGAAAGCGGAAGCACAGATACGCAGTATTTT.

The chain carries TRBV24-1 and TRBJ2-5; TRBD1 is a possible D gene (6 bases). The CDR3 contains 15 residues. V lost 3 bases to trimming and J lost 5 bases, with 15 bases between them. Germline loops: CDR1 KGHDR, CDR2 SFDVKD. The CDR3 DNA sequence: TGTGCCACCAGTGATCCCTCCAGGGGTGGGGAGACCCAGTACTTC. This translates into CATSDPSRGGETQYF.

The V gene is TRBV12-5, the J gene TRBJ1-1; 12 nucleotides agree with TRBD1. The CDR3 is 15 residues long. V was clipped by 6 bases and J by 5 bases; unmatched bases: 7. Looked up from germline, CDR1 is LGHNT and CDR2 is FRNRAP. The CDR3 loop reads CASGPGTGGWTEAFF. CDR3 in DNA: TGTGCTAGTGGACCCGGGACAGGGGGCTGGACTGAAGCTTTCTTT.

V is TRBV29-1 and J is TRBJ2-7, with TRBD1 matching 7 bases. V lost 7 bases, J lost 6 bases, and 9 bases stayed unmatched. The CDR3 has 12 residues. Germline lookup yields CDR1 SQVTM and CDR2 ANQGSEA. The DNA for the CDR3 is TGCAGCGCCTTAGACAGGGTCGGCGAGCAGTACTTC. This codes for CSALDRVGEQYF.

This clone has just a few counts. V is TRBV6-5 and J is TRBJ2-3, with TRBD2 identical over 12 bases. This CDR3 comprises 15 residues. After removal of 10 bases from V and 0 bases from J, the junction contained 5 bases not matched to a gene. Germline V gene data show CDR1 as MNHEY and CDR2 as SVGAGI. CDR3 protein: CATATSGRSTDTQYF. Written as DNA, the CDR3 is TGTGCCACTGCGACTAGCGGGAGAAGCACAGATACGCAGTATTTT.

This chain joins TRBV18 and TRBJ1-4; 9 bases line up with TRBD1. Looked up from germline, CDR1 is KGHSH and CDR2 is LQKENI. Germline trimming cut 5 bases from V and 8 bases from J; bases unmatched to any gene: 6. CDR3 length equals 14 residues. The CDR3, as DNA: TGTGCCAGCTCAACAGACAGGGGGAAGGAAAAACTGTTTTTT. Its translation is CASSTDRGKEKLFF.

J is TRBJ1-3 and V is TRBV28; 7 nucleotides match TRBD1. Unmatched junction bases numbered 7, after V lost 5 bases and J lost 0 bases. Germline values: CDR1 MDHEN, CDR2 SYDVKM. This CDR3 contains 16 residues. CDR3 sequence: CASSDYRGLSGNTIYF. CDR3 nucleotides: TGTGCCAGCAGTGATTACAGGGGACTCTCTGGAAACACCATATATTTT.

The gene calls are TRBV5-1 and TRBJ1-1, with 8 bases lining up with TRBD1. CDR1 and CDR2 from the germline V gene are SGHRS and YFSETQ. There are 18 residues in the CDR3. V was pared by 0 bases and J by 4 bases, with 14 bases of the junction left unmatched. Here the CDR3 reads CASSLASDRVFSVTEAFF. As DNA, the CDR3 is TGCGCCAGCAGCTTGGCCTCGGACAGGGTATTTAGTGTCACTGAAGCTTTCTTT.

The rearrangement links TRBV7-8 to TRBJ2-1; 8 positions match TRBD2. With 2 bases clipped from V and 2 bases from J, the junction kept 5 bases outside the gene matches. The CDR3 totals 16 residues. Germline CDR1 SGHVS, CDR2 FQNEAQ. The CDR3 here is CASSLLSGGPYNEQFF. DNA of the CDR3: TGTGCCAGCAGCTTATTGTCGGGGGGGCCCTACAATGAGCAGTTCTTC. Using reference TRBV7-8 and TRBJ2-1 for the parts outside the CDR3, the full variable domain is GAGVSQSPRYKVAKRGQDVALRCDPISGHVSLFWYQQALGQGPEFLTYFQNEAQLDKSGLPSDRFFAERPEGSVSTLKIQRTQQEDSAVYLCASSLLSGGPYNEQFFGPGTRLTVL.

The rearrangement uses TRBV24-1 and TRBJ2-1; 10 bases map to TRBD1. In germline, CDR1 is KGHDR, CDR2 SFDVKD. The CDR3 covers 16 residues. Germline trimming cut 3 bases from V and 4 bases from J; bases unmatched to any gene: 5. CDR3 coding DNA: TGTGCCACCAGTGATGCCGGGACAGGGGTATACAATGAGCAGTTCTTC. It is translated as CATSDAGTGVYNEQFF.

The chain employs TRBV5-1 and TRBJ2-5, with 7 bases aligning to TRBD1. The CDR3 has 14 amino acids. Germline V gene lookup returns CDR1 SGHRS and CDR2 YFSETQ. The J segment lost 2 bases and the V segment lost 4 bases, leaving 5 bases of the junction unmatched. Here the CDR3 reads CASSARGPQETQYF. DNA of the CDR3: TGCGCCAGCAGCGCTAGGGGGCCTCAAGAGACCCAGTACTTC.

This clone was seen more than once but under ten times. V and J are TRBV4-2 and TRBJ2-3; 10 bases agree with TRBD2. Germline-derived CDR1 and CDR2 are LGHNA and YNFKEQ. The CDR3 has 16 amino acids. V dropped 3 bases and J dropped 4; count of bases not matched to a gene: 7. The CDR3, as DNA: TGTGCCAGCAGCCAGAATAGCGGGGGGCGCCCAGATACGCAGTATTTT. This sequence encodes CASSQNSGGRPDTQYF.

The J gene is TRBJ2-5, the V gene TRBV5-1; possibly TRBD2 for D (6 bases). Germline V lookup: CDR1 SGHRS, CDR2 YFSETQ. This CDR3 contains 14 residues. Deletions cut 2 bases from V and 5 bases from J, with 13 bases between. The CDR3 sequence: CASSFGRGWETQYF. The CDR3 coding sequence is TGCGCCAGCAGCTTCGGGCGGGGCTGGGAGACCCAGTACTTC.

This clone came up once. The chain links TRBV7-2 to TRBJ2-7; 7 positions match TRBD2. Per the germline V gene, CDR1 is SGHTA and CDR2 is FQGNSA. The CDR3 consists of 14 residues. J was trimmed by 2 bases and V by 5 bases; bases with no gene match: 6. The CDR3 coding sequence is TGTGCCAGCAGCCACGGACTAGACCCCTACGAGCAGTACTTC. Protein product: CASSHGLDPYEQYF.

This chain links TRBV29-1 with TRBJ2-3; no definite D call. Deletions cut 6 bases from V and 5 bases from J, with 12 bases between. The CDR3 is 12 residues long. Germline lookup yields CDR1 SQVTM and CDR2 ANQGSEA. The CDR3 reads CSVVDWRDTQYF. CDR3 coding DNA: TGCAGCGTGGTTGATTGGAGAGATACGCAGTATTTT.

V is TRBV5-1 and J is TRBJ1-2; TRBD1 might be the D (5 bases). V was trimmed by 4 bases and J by 10 bases, leaving 20 bases between them. The germline V gene has CDR1 SGHRS and CDR2 YFSETQ. This CDR3 contains 14 residues. The CDR3 loop reads CASSNPRGIGAYTF. The CDR3 DNA sequence: TGCGCCAGCAGCAACCCCCGGGGGATTGGAGCCTACACCTTC.

The chain couples TRBV7-9 to TRBJ2-3; no firm D call. Germline V gene lookup returns CDR1 SEHNR and CDR2 FQNEAQ (reference sequence). This CDR3 contains 14 residues. V lost 1 base and J lost 5, with 10 bases in between. Here the CDR3 DNA reads TGTGCCAGCAGCTTAGTGCGAGAGGTAGATACGCAGTATTTT. Amino acid sequence: CASSLVREVDTQYF.

This clone has just one count. The rearrangement joins TRBV20-1 to TRBJ1-1; a weak D match, TRBD1 (5 bases). Germline V lookup: CDR1 DFQATT, CDR2 SNEGSKA (reference sequence). V lost 6 bases and J 10 bases, leaving 15 bases between the germline ends. This CDR3 is built from 11 residues. The CDR3, as DNA: TGCAGTGCCGGGACTCCGACTCGAGCTTTCTTT. This gives the protein CSAGTPTRAFF.

The chain recombines TRBV10-3 with TRBJ2-3; 8 bases map to TRBD2. CDR3 length: 15 amino acids. J gave up 5 bases and V 3 bases, and 7 bases lay outside the gene matches. Per germline, CDR1 ENHRY and CDR2 SYGVKD. The CDR3 loop reads CAISEMDRGGDTQYF. The CDR3 bases are TGTGCCATCAGTGAAATGGATCGGGGGGGAGATACGCAGTATTTT.

CDR3 DNA sequence: TGTGCCAGCAGTGAAAGGACAGGGCCCAGCTCTGGGGCCAACGTCCTGACTTTC. Its translation is CASSERTGPSSGANVLTF. The rearrangement uses TRBV6-4 and TRBJ2-6; 8 bases map to TRBD1. Germline-derived CDR1 and CDR2 are MRHNA and SNTAGT. V lost 3 bases to trimming and J lost 0 bases; unmatched junction nucleotides: 7. This CDR3 spans 18 amino acids.